This T cell receptor (beta chain) originates from a study of cytomegalovirus exposure and HLA in healthy donors. General study findings and limits: A subsequent analysis found that TCR clusters from the first cohort also tended to co-occur in the 120 or so validation repertoires, with about 93% of cluster scores above 0. High specificity and sensitivity for cytomegalovirus status were reported for the classifier.

Trimming stripped 3 bases from V and 1 base from J, with 6 bases between. The CDR3 extends over 13 amino acids. Germline V gene sequence: CDR1 SGHVS, CDR2 FNYEAQ. Generated by immunoSEQ multiplex PCR, the TCRdb table keeps only in-frame clones and is missing some. The sample holds some 60,000 clones, 90% to 96% seen once. As for this clone: What it recognizes is unknown.

The sequence derives from a man between 18 and 35 years old in good health and CMV-seronegative. The V call is TRBV7-6, the J call TRBJ1-1; the D is unclear. The sequenced material came from PBMCs. In nucleotides, the CDR3 is TGTGCCAGCAGCTTGGCAGGGAACACTGAAGCTTTCTTT. Its translation is CASSLAGNTEAFF.